This TCR beta chain comes out of a study of CD8+ T cells in alopecia areata. Study-wide context: A regimen of oral tofacitinib, 5 to 10 mg twice daily, was given to treated patients. Tofacitinib therapy lasting 6 to 18 months was followed by 6 months off drug.

This clone occurred a few times. The antigen is unknown. The investigators collected lesional scalp punch biopsies and peripheral blood from alopecia areata patients. The germline V gene has CDR1 MNHEY and CDR2 SVGAGI. The CDR3 is 15 residues long. The junction had 4 bases not matched to a gene; V was cut back by 6 bases and J by 2 bases. Reverse transcription of extracted RNA yielded cDNA, which provided the sequencing template. Sequencing used immunoSEQ multiplex PCR; TCRdb keeps in-frame clones, though not all of them. This table has 110,000 to 150,000 clones, approximately 50% appearing once. General study results and limits: Elevated clonality characterized lesional scalp relative to normal scalp, particularly in alopecia totalis/universalis.

The chain couples TRBV6-5 to TRBJ2-6; 7 nucleotides align to TRBD1. The sample was CD4+ T cells sorted from blood, taken at week 0. This receptor was taken from a human donor with alopecia areata. This CDR3 reads CASSRDSPGANVLTF. CDR3 nucleotides: TGTGCCAGCAGCCGGGACAGCCCTGGGGCCAACGTCCTGACTTTC.